This T cell receptor (beta chain) derives from a study of blood T cell repertoires in COVID-19. Study information: Material from acute and convalescent COVID-19 was sourced from the United States, Italy and Spain. PBMCs, B-cell-depleted T cells, or T cells provided the cDNA or gDNA that made up the material.

V shed 6 bases and J 4 bases; nucleotides not matched to a gene: 6. Germline values: CDR1 MGHDK, CDR2 SYGVNS. There are 15 residues in the CDR3. Source study methods: Using reference gene primer amplification, nucleated cell counts were estimated. This table comes from immunoSEQ multiplex PCR, and its TCRdb copy is limited to in-frame clones, with some not included. V and J calls and clone size are those listed in that table; D and trimming were worked out from the DNA. The sample lists hundreds of thousands of clones; 80% to 90% were seen once. This clonotype was sampled from a woman aged 45-65 years with acute or convalescent COVID-19. The V call is TRBV25-1, the J call TRBJ1-6; 7 nucleotides align to TRBD1. The sequenced material came from peripheral blood. CDR3 sequence: CASSGQVGYNSPLHF. CDR3 in DNA: TGTGCCAGCAGCGGACAGGTGGGATATAATTCACCCCTCCACTTT.